This section outlines one T cell receptor beta chain sequence together with its context. Cohort assignment relied on participant-reported clinical history. This sample was taken from a study of blood T cell repertoires in COVID-19. Germline CDR1 and CDR2: LGHNA and YSLEER. Trimming stripped 0 bases from V and 3 bases from J, with 7 bases between. The CDR3 has 14 residues. Only in-frame clones appear in the TCRdb table, and some are missing; sequencing was by immunoSEQ multiplex PCR. The repertoire holds a few hundred thousand clones, about 86% seen once, with about 4.2% in the top ten. The chain recombines TRBV4-3 with TRBJ2-3, with D uncertain. The sequence came from a woman aged 35 to 49 with acute COVID-19. Sequencing was performed on PBMCs or T cells enriched from blood (not recorded which). CDR3 DNA: TGCGCCAGCAGCCAAGATATTCGGACAGATACGCAGTATTTT. It encodes CASSQDIRTDTQYF.